Each of the 27 T cell receptor beta chains below was sequenced from the same sample in a study of response to subunit inactivated influenza vaccine. From the RT-PCR reads, TCRdb called clonotypes with MiXCR, one entry per CDR3 protein. The table includes more than 450,000 distinct CDR3 sequences, 10% to 12% detected once. The same sample was also studied in work on T cells expressing NK-cell markers. As that report states: The cDNA for TCR beta came from 5'RACE template switching with UMIs.

The material sequenced was PBMCs from blood, taken on the day of vaccination. All receptors derive from a man aged 45-60 years who received an inactivated influenza vaccine.

There are a few counts of this clonotype. V gene TRBV19 combines with J gene TRBJ2-1; 9 bases agree with TRBD2. This CDR3 spans 15 amino acids. Trimming at V came to 10 bases and at J to 8 bases, leaving 15 bases not matched to a gene. Germline CDR1 is LNHDA and CDR2 is SQIVND (reference sequence). CDR3 in amino acids: CATKRGTSGSYEQFF. The CDR3 DNA is TGTGCCACTAAAAGAGGCACTAGCGGGTCCTATGAGCAGTTCTTC.

The CDR3 bases are TGTGCCAGCAGTTACTCGTCCCAGGGGCGCGAGCAGTACTTC. Its translation: CASSYSSQGREQYF. This rearrangement joins TRBV6-5 to TRBJ2-7; D perhaps matches TRBD1 (6 bases). Trimming left V 0 bases short and J 6 bases short, with 12 bases between. From germline, CDR1 is MNHEY and CDR2 SVGAGI. The CDR3 loop spans 14 amino acids.

This clonotype was detected only a few times. The gene calls are TRBV29-1 and TRBJ2-2; the match to TRBD1 covers 8 bases. V lost 7 bases to trimming and J lost 4 bases; unmatched junction nucleotides: 5. The CDR3 sequence is 13 residues long. Germline CDR1 reads SQVTM; CDR2 reads ANQGSEA. As DNA, the CDR3 is TGCAGCGCCAGGACAGGGCTCACCGGGGAGCTGTTTTTT. It encodes CSARTGLTGELFF.

The sample holds a few counts of this clonotype. The chain joins TRBV5-6 to TRBJ1-5; the D gene is possibly TRBD1 (6 bases). The ends were cut back, 3 bases at V and 4 bases at J, with 11 bases in the middle. From germline, CDR1 is SGHDT and CDR2 YYEEEE. The CDR3 contains 14 residues. The CDR3 nucleotides are TGTGCCAGCAGCTCGGAGGGGGAGAATCAGCCCCAGCATTTT. Its translation is CASSSEGENQPQHF.

This clonotype has a count of ten or more. The chain is built from TRBV7-8 and TRBJ1-5; no firm D call. Trimming removed 5 bases at V and 5 bases at J, with 13 bases between. The length of the CDR3 is 14 residues. Looked up from germline, CDR1 is SGHVS and CDR2 is FQNEAQ. The CDR3 DNA follows: TGTGCCAGCAGCCCCGCCCAGGCCTATCAGCCCCAGCATTTT. Protein: CASSPAQAYQPQHF.

This clonotype was detected only a few times. The rearrangement joins TRBV7-9 to TRBJ2-7; possible D gene TRBD1, 5 bases. Germline CDR1 and CDR2: SEHNR and FQNEAQ (reference sequence). The V gene lost 5 bases and the J gene lost 1 base, with 18 bases spanning the gap. The CDR3 is 16 residues long. This CDR3 reads CASSKSTGRASYEQYF. The CDR3 bases are TGTGCCAGCAGCAAATCGACGGGCAGGGCTTCCTACGAGCAGTACTTC.

The chain carries TRBV28 and TRBJ1-6, with 9 bases matching TRBD1. CDR3 length: 16 residues. With V trimmed by 4 bases and J by 6 bases, 7 bases remained unmatched. From germline, CDR1 is MDHEN and CDR2 SYDVKM. CDR3 protein: CASSSDRGRSNSPLHF. The CDR3 bases are TGTGCCAGCAGTTCCGACAGGGGGAGGAGTAATTCACCCCTCCACTTT.

This clonotype was detected many times. V is TRBV28 and J is TRBJ1-5, with unresolved D. The CDR3 loop spans 17 amino acids. The V end was cut by 1 base, the J end by 4 bases, with 17 bases between. Germline V gene lookup returns CDR1 MDHEN and CDR2 SYDVKM. CDR3 nucleotides: TGTGCCAGCAGTTTATTAAGCTTGGACTTACGAAATCAGCCCCAGCATTTT. It encodes CASSLLSLDLRNQPQHF.

This clonotype was seen more than once but under ten times. The V gene is TRBV20-1, the J gene TRBJ1-1; D unclear. Germline CDR1 and CDR2: DFQATT and SNEGSKA (reference sequence). V gave up 5 bases and J gave up 4 bases, with 17 bases separating them. The CDR3 is 14 residues long. The CDR3 reads CSAHPAYVGTEAFF. The CDR3 DNA reads as TGCAGTGCTCACCCGGCCTATGTGGGCACTGAAGCTTTCTTT.

This clonotype was detected only a few times. This chain uses TRBV20-1 with TRBJ2-1; 9 nucleotides line up with TRBD2. Trimming at V came to 1 base and at J to 4 bases, leaving 5 bases not matched to a gene. The germline CDR1 and CDR2 sequences are DFQATT and SNEGSKA (reference sequence). The length of the CDR3 is 15 residues. The CDR3 loop is CSARVTSGPYNEQFF. As DNA, the CDR3 is TGCAGTGCTAGAGTTACTAGCGGGCCTTACAATGAGCAGTTCTTC.

The chain employs TRBV11-2 and TRBJ2-7; 9 positions agree with TRBD1. There are 14 residues in the CDR3. In germline, CDR1 is SGHAT, CDR2 FQNNGV. Trimming at V came to 4 bases and at J to 7 bases, leaving 8 bases not matched to a gene. The CDR3 is CASSSGQGLREQYF. DNA for the CDR3: TGTGCCAGCAGCTCGGGACAGGGTCTGAGGGAGCAGTACTTC.

This clonotype was recorded many times. J is TRBJ2-3 and V is TRBV15, with TRBD2 matching over 13 bases. The CDR3 has 17 residues. Losses at the gene ends were 3 bases for V and 3 bases for J; bases not matched to a gene: 6. Germline loops: CDR1 LNHNV, CDR2 YYDKDF (reference sequence). The CDR3 region has the DNA TGTGCCACCAGCAGCTCCAGACTAGCGGGAGGAACAGATACGCAGTATTTT. It specifies CATSSSRLAGGTDTQYF. Full variable domain (remainder filled in from reference TRBV15 and TRBJ2-3): DAMVIQNPRYQVTQFGKPVTLSCSQTLNHNVMYWYQQKSSQAPKLLFHYYDKDFNNEADTPDNFQSRRPNTSFCFLDIRSPGLGDTAMYLCATSSSRLAGGTDTQYFGPGTRLTVL.

V is TRBV2 and J is TRBJ2-7; 12 nucleotides match TRBD2. The CDR3 loop spans 15 amino acids. Trimming cost V 6 bases and J 3 bases; bases outside gene matches: 6. The V gene's germline CDR1 is SNHLY and CDR2 FYNNEI. The chain's CDR3 is CASSEGLAGHYEQYF. The CDR3 DNA is TGTGCCAGCAGCGAGGGACTAGCGGGCCACTACGAGCAGTACTTC.

This chain connects TRBV4-2 to TRBJ2-7; TRBD2 matches at 9 bases. CDR1 is LGHNA and CDR2 is YNFKEQ in the germline V gene. V shed 2 bases, J shed 2 bases, and the junction held 10 bases outside the gene matches. There are 17 residues in the CDR3. The CDR3 DNA follows: TGTGCCAGCAGCCAAACGGCGCCTAGCGGGGATACCTACGAGCAGTACTTC. Amino acids: CASSQTAPSGDTYEQYF.

This clonotype occurred many times. The rearrangement joins TRBV5-6 to TRBJ2-1, with 7 positions matching TRBD2. Germline V gene lookup returns CDR1 SGHDT and CDR2 YYEEEE. V shed 0 bases, J shed 3 bases, and the junction held 9 bases outside the gene matches. The CDR3 is 17 residues long. The DNA of the CDR3 is TGTGCCAGCAGCTTGGATAATCTTGGACTAGACTACAATGAGCAGTTCTTC. Translated: CASSLDNLGLDYNEQFF.

In this sample, this clonotype turned up a few times. The gene calls are TRBV12-3 or TRBV12-4 and TRBJ2-6; TRBD1 might be the D (5 bases). Trimming stripped 4 bases from V and 1 base from J, with 11 bases between. The CDR3 spans 16 residues. CDR3 protein: CASSWARVSGANVLTF. In nucleotides, the CDR3 is TGTGCCAGCAGTTGGGCCAGGGTATCTGGGGCCAACGTCCTGACTTTC.

This clonotype came up many times. V and J are TRBV4-3 and TRBJ1-2; D unclear. The V gene lost 0 bases and the J gene lost 4 bases, with 6 bases spanning the gap. CDR3 length equals 13 residues. In germline, CDR1 is LGHNA, CDR2 YSLEER. The DNA of the CDR3 is TGCGCCAGCAGCCAAGAAAACGGCTATGGCTACACCTTC. Amino acids: CASSQENGYGYTF.

This clonotype was seen more than once but under ten times. This chain connects TRBV7-9 to TRBJ2-7; possible D gene TRBD1, 6 bases. Germline loops: CDR1 SEHNR, CDR2 FQNEAQ (reference sequence). Trimming removed 2 bases at V and 3 bases at J, with 11 bases between. This CDR3 comprises 14 residues. The CDR3 bases are TGTGCCAGCAGCTTATTCCGCAGGGGCTACGAGCAGTACTTC. Translated, it gives CASSLFRRGYEQYF. The whole variable domain, filled in from reference TRBV7-9 and TRBJ2-7, reads DTGVSQNPRHKITKRGQNVTFRCDPISEHNRLYWYRQTLGQGPEFLTYFQNEAQLEKSRLLSDRFSAERPKGSFSTLEIQRTEQGDSAMYLCASSLFRRGYEQYFGPGTRLTVT.

The chain employs TRBV5-1 and TRBJ2-1, with D possibly TRBD2 on 6 matching bases. Germline V gene data show CDR1 as SGHRS and CDR2 as YFSETQ. Trimming removed 4 bases from V and 8 bases from J, with 19 bases in between. The CDR3 spans 15 residues. The CDR3 is CASSPRGAGMYEQFF. The CDR3 DNA is TGCGCCAGCAGCCCGCGGGGCGCGGGTATGTATGAGCAGTTCTTC.

The sample holds a few counts of this clonotype. The chain is built from TRBV7-2 and TRBJ2-7, with 15 bases identical to TRBD2. The V gene's germline CDR1 is SGHTA and CDR2 FQGNSA. This CDR3 has 16 residues. V lost 3 bases to trimming and J lost 4 bases; unmatched junction nucleotides: 4. Here the CDR3 reads CASSLAGTSGRYEQYF. The CDR3 DNA follows: TGTGCCAGCAGCTTGGCCGGGACTAGCGGGAGGTACGAGCAGTACTTC.

The J gene is TRBJ2-5, the V gene TRBV2; D unresolved. Germline values: CDR1 SNHLY, CDR2 FYNNEI. V dropped 7 bases and J dropped 5 bases, with 14 bases sitting between them. The CDR3 sequence is 13 residues long. The CDR3 is CASTALPGETQYF. The CDR3 DNA follows: TGTGCCAGCACGGCCCTCCCCGGGGAGACCCAGTACTTC.

The genes are TRBV7-6 and TRBJ2-1; D call uncertain. CDR1 and CDR2 (germline): SGHVS, FNYEAQ. CDR3 length: 14 amino acids. The V end was cut by 5 bases, the J end by 4 bases, with 12 bases between. DNA for the CDR3: TGTGCCAGCAGCGTCCAGCCAGTATACAATGAGCAGTTCTTC. Its translation: CASSVQPVYNEQFF.

This clonotype was found a few times. This chain connects TRBV20-1 to TRBJ2-1; TRBD2 matches 13 bases. This CDR3 is 15 amino acids long. The germline gives CDR1 DFQATT, CDR2 SNEGSKA (reference sequence). V dropped 1 base and J dropped 4; count of bases not matched to a gene: 1. CDR3 bases: TGCAGTGCTAGAGGGGGACTAGCGGGGTACAATGAGCAGTTCTTC. Translation gives CSARGGLAGYNEQFF.

This clonotype was seen many times. The V call is TRBV20-1, the J call TRBJ2-2; tentatively, D is TRBD1 or TRBD2 (5 bases each). The CDR3 runs 16 residues. V gave up 0 bases and J gave up 0 bases, with 11 bases separating them. Germline V CDR1 and CDR2: DFQATT, SNEGSKA (reference sequence). The chain's CDR3 is CSARDAGRANTGELFF. CDR3 in DNA: TGCAGTGCTAGAGATGCGGGCAGGGCGAACACCGGGGAGCTGTTTTTT.

This sequence joins TRBV29-1 and TRBJ2-1; 10 bases are shared with TRBD1. Germline V gene lookup returns CDR1 SQVTM and CDR2 ANQGSEA. V shed 3 bases, J shed 9 bases, and the junction held 14 bases outside the gene matches. This CDR3 comprises 16 residues. CDR3 bases: TGCAGCGTTGATCTTACCGGGACAGGGGTTTATGGTGAGCAGTTCTTC. Its translation is CSVDLTGTGVYGEQFF.

This clonotype was seen more than once but under ten times. The chain employs TRBV7-2 and TRBJ2-3; 7 nucleotides line up with TRBD2. The length of the CDR3 is 13 residues. Germline V gene lookup returns CDR1 SGHTA and CDR2 FQGNSA. Trimming removed 5 bases from V and 3 bases from J; junction bases left unmatched: 2. Here the CDR3 DNA reads TGTGCCAGCAGCACTAGCGTGACAGATACGCAGTATTTT. Protein: CASSTSVTDTQYF.

J is TRBJ2-2 and V is TRBV6-1; D might be TRBD2 (7 bases). The germline V gene has CDR1 MNHNS and CDR2 SASEGT. The germline V and J ends were trimmed by 6 bases and 4 bases, with 18 bases remaining between them. The CDR3 extends over 16 amino acids. As DNA, the CDR3 is TGTGCCAGCAGGTCCCTGGGGGGGGCCCCCACCGGGGAGCTGTTTTTT. It is translated as CASRSLGGAPTGELFF.